This T cell receptor (beta chain) came from a study of Graves' ophthalmopathy and Graves' hyperthyroidism. About this clonotype: Its antigen is as yet unknown. Since the CDR3 does not end with the conserved phenylalanine or tryptophan, this likely comes from a read error.

Germline values: CDR1 DFQATT, CDR2 SNEGSKA (reference sequence). The CDR3 runs to 12 residues. The V and J ends lost 6 bases and 4 bases respectively, with 12 bases between them. Study findings and constraints: Predictions made by the model for ophthalmopathy progression reached 70% to 71% sensitivity and around 73% specificity.

Amplified material comprised TCR beta CDR3 regions derived from RNA transcripts. HTBI primers primed a first-round RT-PCR, and a second-round multiplex PCR followed. TCRdb called the multiplex PCR reads again in MiXCR, with one record for every CDR3 protein. The table lists about 740,000 distinct CDR3 sequences, 40% of them singletons. Ophthalmopathy donors showed moderate-to-severe activity, CAS ≥3, NOSPECS ≥4 and a duration under 3 months. The chain recombines TRBV20-1 with TRBJ1-1; D might be TRBD1 (6 bases). The sequenced material came from peripheral blood. This clonotype was obtained from an adult man with Graves' ophthalmopathy. The CDR3 sequence is CSAGRGGTEAFL. The CDR3 DNA follows: TGCAGTGCGGGCAGGGGAGGCACTGAAGCTTTCCTT.